This T cell receptor beta chain was recorded in a study of human T cells and chemical hapten exposure. On the study more broadly: Upper-back patch tests with 0.01% DPC were read at 6 days. Study outcomes and limitations: Expanded TCRs clustered into significantly more large CDR3 similarity groups than controls, the analysis revealed.

As for time point: patch test 3, about 24 weeks after DPC sensitization. The treatment is: therapeutic diphenylcyclopropenone sensitization with weekly scalp DPC. Blood sampling preceded each patch test application. The study's library attached unique molecular identifiers to single cDNA molecules. MiXCR, applied by TCRdb to the RACE reads, yields one record per CDR3 protein. The table records tens of thousands of distinct CDR3 sequences, 10% to 15% of them present only once. A note on this clonotype: Its antigen is unidentified.

The CDR3 consists of 15 residues. Germline V CDR1 and CDR2: SQVTM, ANQGSEA. The J segment lost 6 bases and the V segment lost 6 bases, leaving 12 bases of the junction unmatched. This specimen was whole blood, taken in connection with sensitization to the hapten diphenylcyclopropenone (DPC). The rearrangement links TRBV29-1 to TRBJ2-3, with 10 bases lining up with TRBD2. The clonotype originates from a woman in her 50s with alopecia areata. Some clones in this sample may be carry-over from other donors' samples. This chain's CDR3 is CSVHSSGRGRDTQYF. Here the CDR3 DNA reads TGCAGCGTCCATTCTAGCGGGAGAGGGCGGGATACGCAGTATTTT.